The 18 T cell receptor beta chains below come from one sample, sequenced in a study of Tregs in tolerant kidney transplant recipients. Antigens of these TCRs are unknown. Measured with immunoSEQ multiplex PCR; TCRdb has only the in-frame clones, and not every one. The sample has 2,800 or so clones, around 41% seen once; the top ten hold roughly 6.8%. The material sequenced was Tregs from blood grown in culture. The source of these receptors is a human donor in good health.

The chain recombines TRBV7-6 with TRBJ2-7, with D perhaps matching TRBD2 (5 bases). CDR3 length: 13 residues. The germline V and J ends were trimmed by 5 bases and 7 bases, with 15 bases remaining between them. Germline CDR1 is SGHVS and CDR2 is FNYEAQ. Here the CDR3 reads CASSNSAGGEQYF. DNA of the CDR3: TGTGCCAGCAGCAACAGTGCGGGTGGTGAGCAGTACTTC. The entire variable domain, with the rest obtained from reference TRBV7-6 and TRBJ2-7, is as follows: GAGVSQSPRYKVTKRGQDVALRCDPISGHVSLYWYRQALGQGPEFLTYFNYEAQQDKSGLPNDRFSAERPEGSISTLTIQRTEQRDSAMYRCASSNSAGGEQYFGPGTRLTVT.

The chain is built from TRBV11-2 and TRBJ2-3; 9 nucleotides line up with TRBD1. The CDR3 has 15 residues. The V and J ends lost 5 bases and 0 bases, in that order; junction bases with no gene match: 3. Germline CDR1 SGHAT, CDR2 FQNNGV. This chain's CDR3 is CASSDGTGSTDTQYF. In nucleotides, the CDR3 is TGTGCCAGCAGCGACGGGACAGGGAGCACAGATACGCAGTATTTT.

The CDR3 spells CASQPVGGQPQHF. DNA of the CDR3: TGTGCCTCCCAACCGGTTGGGGGGCAGCCCCAGCATTTT. V gene TRBV7-8 combines with J gene TRBJ1-5; D possibly corresponds to TRBD1 (5 bases). Germline CDR1 is SGHVS and CDR2 is FQNEAQ. This CDR3 comprises 13 residues. V was trimmed by 11 bases and J by 7 bases, leaving 18 bases between them. The variable domain in full, completed from reference TRBV7-8 and TRBJ1-5, reads GAGVSQSPRYKVAKRGQDVALRCDPISGHVSLFWYQQALGQGPEFLTYFQNEAQLDKSGLPSDRFFAERPEGSVSTLKIQRTQQEDSAVYLCASQPVGGQPQHFGDGTRLSIL.

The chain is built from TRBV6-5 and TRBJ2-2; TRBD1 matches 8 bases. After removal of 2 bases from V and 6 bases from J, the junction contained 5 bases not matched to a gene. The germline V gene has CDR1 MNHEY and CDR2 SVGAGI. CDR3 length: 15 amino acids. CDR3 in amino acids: CASSYTGTGPGELFF. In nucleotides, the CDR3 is TGTGCCAGCAGTTACACCGGGACAGGCCCCGGGGAGCTGTTTTTT.

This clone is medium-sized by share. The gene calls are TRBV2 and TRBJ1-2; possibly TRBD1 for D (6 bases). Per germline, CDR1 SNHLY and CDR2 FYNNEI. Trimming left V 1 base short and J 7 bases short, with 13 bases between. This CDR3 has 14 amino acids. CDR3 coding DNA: TGTGCCAGCAGTGAAGTCGGGGGCATTGGTGGCTACACCTTC. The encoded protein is CASSEVGGIGGYTF.

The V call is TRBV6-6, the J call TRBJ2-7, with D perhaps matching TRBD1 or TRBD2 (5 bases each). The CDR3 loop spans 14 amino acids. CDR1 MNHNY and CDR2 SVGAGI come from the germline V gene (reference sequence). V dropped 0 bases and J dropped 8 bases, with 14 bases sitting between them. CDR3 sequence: CASSYSSAQGKQYF. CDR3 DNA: TGTGCCAGCAGTTACTCTAGCGCTCAGGGAAAGCAGTACTTC.

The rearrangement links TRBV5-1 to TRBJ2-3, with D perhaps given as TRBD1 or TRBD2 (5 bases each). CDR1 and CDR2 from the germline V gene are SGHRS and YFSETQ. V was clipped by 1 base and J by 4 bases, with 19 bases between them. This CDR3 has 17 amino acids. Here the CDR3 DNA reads TGCGCCAGCAGCTTGACACACGGGACCTTTTTAGCAGATACGCAGTATTTT. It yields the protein CASSLTHGTFLADTQYF. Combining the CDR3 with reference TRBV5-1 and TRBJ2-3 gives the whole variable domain KAGVTQTPRYLIKTRGQQVTLSCSPISGHRSVSWYQQTPGQGLQFLFEYFSETQRNKGNFPGRFSGRQFSNSRSEMNVSTLELGDSALYLCASSLTHGTFLADTQYFGPGTRLTVL.

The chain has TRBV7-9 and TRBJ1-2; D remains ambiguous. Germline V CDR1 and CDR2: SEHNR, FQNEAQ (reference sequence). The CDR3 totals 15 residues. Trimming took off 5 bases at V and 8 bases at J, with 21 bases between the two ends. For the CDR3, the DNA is TGTGCCAGCAGCCCTGAGAGTCGGGTTAGGTTGGGCTACACCTTC. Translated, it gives CASSPESRVRLGYTF.

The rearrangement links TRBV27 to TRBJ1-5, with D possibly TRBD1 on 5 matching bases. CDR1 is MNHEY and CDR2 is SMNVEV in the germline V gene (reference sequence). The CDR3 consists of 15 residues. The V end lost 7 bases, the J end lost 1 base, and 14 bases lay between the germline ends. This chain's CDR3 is CASNLGPLSNQPQHF. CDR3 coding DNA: TGTGCCAGCAACCTGGGACCCCTGAGCAATCAGCCCCAGCATTTT.

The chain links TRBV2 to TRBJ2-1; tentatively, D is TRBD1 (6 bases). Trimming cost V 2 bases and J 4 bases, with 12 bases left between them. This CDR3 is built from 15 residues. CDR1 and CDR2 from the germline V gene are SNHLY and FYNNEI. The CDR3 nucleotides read TGTGCCAGCAGTGAAAGGAACAGGGCTTACAATGAGCAGTTCTTC. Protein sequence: CASSERNRAYNEQFF.

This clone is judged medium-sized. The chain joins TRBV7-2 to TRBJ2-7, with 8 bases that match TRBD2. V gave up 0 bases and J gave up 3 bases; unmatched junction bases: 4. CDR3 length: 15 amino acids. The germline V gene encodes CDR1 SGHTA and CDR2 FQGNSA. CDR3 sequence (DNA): TGTGCCAGCAGCTTAGCGGGCGGGAGGAGCTACGAGCAGTACTTC. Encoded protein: CASSLAGGRSYEQYF.

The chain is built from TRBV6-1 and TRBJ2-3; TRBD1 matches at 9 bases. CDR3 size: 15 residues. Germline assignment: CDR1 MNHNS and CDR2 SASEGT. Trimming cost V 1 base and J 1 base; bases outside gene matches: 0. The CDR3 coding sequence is TGTGCCAGCAGTGAAGGGACAGGGGGCACAGATACGCAGTATTTT. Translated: CASSEGTGGTDTQYF.

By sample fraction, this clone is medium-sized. CDR3 coding DNA: TGTGCCAGCAGCGACCTCAGCCGGGGGCAGTTCTTC. This sequence encodes CASSDLSRGQFF. This chain connects TRBV7-9 to TRBJ2-1, with D maybe TRBD2 (5 bases). V lost 5 bases and J lost 12, with 14 bases in between. This CDR3 contains 12 residues. Germline CDR1 SEHNR, CDR2 FQNEAQ (reference sequence).

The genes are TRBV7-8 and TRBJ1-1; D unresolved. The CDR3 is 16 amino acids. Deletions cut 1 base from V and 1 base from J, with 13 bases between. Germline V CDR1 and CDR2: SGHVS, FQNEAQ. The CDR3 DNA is TGTGCCAGCAGCTTAGTTAGGCGGGGAGGGAACACTGAAGCTTTCTTT. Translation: CASSLVRRGGNTEAFF.

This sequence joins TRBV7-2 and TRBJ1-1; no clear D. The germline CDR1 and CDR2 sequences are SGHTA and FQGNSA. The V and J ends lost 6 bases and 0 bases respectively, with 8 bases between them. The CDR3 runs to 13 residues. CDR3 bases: TGTGCCAGCAGTTCACAGATGAACACTGAAGCTTTCTTT. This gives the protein CASSSQMNTEAFF.

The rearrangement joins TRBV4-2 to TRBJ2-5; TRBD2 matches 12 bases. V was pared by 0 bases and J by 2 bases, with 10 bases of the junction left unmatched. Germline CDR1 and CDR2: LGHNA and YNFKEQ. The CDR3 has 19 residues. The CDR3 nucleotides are TGTGCCAGCAGCCAAGAAGCCCTAGCGGGGGGGGCAGGTCAAGAGACCCAGTACTTC. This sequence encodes CASSQEALAGGAGQETQYF.

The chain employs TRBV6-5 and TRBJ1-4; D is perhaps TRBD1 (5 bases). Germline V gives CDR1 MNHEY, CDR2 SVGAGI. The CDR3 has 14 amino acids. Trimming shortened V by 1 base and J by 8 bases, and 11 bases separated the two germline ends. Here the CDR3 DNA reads TGTGCCAGCAGTTACTTGACCTCAGGGGAAAAACTGTTTTTT. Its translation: CASSYLTSGEKLFF.

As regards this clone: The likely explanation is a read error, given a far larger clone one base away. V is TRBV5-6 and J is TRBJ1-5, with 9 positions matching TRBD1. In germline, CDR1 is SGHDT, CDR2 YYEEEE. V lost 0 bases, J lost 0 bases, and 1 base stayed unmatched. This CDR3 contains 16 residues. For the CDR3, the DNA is TGTGCCAGCAGCTTGGGGACAGGGGATAGCAATCAGCCCCAGCATTTT. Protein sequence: CASSLGTGDSNQPQHF.